This T cell receptor beta chain is from a study of technical replicates of blood from four donors. The data were produced by immunoSEQ multiplex PCR, yet TCRdb's version contains in-frame clones alone and is incomplete. Here the sample spans about 75,000 clones, over 80% being singletons. The CDR3 is 17 residues long. The source material was T cells isolated from PBMCs. The gene calls are TRBV21-1 and TRBJ2-7; the table calls TRBD1, which could not be checked here. TRBV21-1 is a pseudogene. The TCR was taken from a human donor in good health. The CDR3 spells CASSKTTRDTHSYEQYF. The CDR3 bases are TGTGCCAGCAGCAAAACCACCCGGGACACCCACTCCTACGAGCAGTACTTC.